This TCR beta chain was retrieved from a study of blood T cell repertoires in COVID-19. Study context: The United States, Italy and Spain provided the acute and convalescent COVID-19 samples. The analysed material was cDNA or gDNA that came from T cells, B-cell-depleted T cells, or PBMCs.

Participants were aged roughly 18 to 95 years, lived in around 22 US areas, and enrolled virtually. Recovery meant two consecutive negative NP/OP PCR tests, professional clearance, or resolved symptoms. In germline, CDR1 is SGHVS, CDR2 FQNEAQ. V lost 4 bases and J lost 9; bases outside the gene matches: 8. The CDR3 length is 14 residues. Sequencing was performed with immunoSEQ multiplex PCR; in TCRdb, only in-frame clones are kept and a portion is missing. The sample gives about 270,000 clones, roughly 86% of which show up once; just under 1% is in the top ten. This TCR derives from a woman aged 25 to 39 who had recovered from COVID-19. Sequencing was done on a sample of PBMCs or T cells enriched from blood (not recorded which). The rearrangement joins TRBV7-8 to TRBJ2-1; TRBD2 matches 8 bases. The CDR3 DNA reads as TGTGCCAGCAGCTCGGGAGGGCCTCTCTCTGAGCAGTTCTTC. Protein product: CASSSGGPLSEQFF.